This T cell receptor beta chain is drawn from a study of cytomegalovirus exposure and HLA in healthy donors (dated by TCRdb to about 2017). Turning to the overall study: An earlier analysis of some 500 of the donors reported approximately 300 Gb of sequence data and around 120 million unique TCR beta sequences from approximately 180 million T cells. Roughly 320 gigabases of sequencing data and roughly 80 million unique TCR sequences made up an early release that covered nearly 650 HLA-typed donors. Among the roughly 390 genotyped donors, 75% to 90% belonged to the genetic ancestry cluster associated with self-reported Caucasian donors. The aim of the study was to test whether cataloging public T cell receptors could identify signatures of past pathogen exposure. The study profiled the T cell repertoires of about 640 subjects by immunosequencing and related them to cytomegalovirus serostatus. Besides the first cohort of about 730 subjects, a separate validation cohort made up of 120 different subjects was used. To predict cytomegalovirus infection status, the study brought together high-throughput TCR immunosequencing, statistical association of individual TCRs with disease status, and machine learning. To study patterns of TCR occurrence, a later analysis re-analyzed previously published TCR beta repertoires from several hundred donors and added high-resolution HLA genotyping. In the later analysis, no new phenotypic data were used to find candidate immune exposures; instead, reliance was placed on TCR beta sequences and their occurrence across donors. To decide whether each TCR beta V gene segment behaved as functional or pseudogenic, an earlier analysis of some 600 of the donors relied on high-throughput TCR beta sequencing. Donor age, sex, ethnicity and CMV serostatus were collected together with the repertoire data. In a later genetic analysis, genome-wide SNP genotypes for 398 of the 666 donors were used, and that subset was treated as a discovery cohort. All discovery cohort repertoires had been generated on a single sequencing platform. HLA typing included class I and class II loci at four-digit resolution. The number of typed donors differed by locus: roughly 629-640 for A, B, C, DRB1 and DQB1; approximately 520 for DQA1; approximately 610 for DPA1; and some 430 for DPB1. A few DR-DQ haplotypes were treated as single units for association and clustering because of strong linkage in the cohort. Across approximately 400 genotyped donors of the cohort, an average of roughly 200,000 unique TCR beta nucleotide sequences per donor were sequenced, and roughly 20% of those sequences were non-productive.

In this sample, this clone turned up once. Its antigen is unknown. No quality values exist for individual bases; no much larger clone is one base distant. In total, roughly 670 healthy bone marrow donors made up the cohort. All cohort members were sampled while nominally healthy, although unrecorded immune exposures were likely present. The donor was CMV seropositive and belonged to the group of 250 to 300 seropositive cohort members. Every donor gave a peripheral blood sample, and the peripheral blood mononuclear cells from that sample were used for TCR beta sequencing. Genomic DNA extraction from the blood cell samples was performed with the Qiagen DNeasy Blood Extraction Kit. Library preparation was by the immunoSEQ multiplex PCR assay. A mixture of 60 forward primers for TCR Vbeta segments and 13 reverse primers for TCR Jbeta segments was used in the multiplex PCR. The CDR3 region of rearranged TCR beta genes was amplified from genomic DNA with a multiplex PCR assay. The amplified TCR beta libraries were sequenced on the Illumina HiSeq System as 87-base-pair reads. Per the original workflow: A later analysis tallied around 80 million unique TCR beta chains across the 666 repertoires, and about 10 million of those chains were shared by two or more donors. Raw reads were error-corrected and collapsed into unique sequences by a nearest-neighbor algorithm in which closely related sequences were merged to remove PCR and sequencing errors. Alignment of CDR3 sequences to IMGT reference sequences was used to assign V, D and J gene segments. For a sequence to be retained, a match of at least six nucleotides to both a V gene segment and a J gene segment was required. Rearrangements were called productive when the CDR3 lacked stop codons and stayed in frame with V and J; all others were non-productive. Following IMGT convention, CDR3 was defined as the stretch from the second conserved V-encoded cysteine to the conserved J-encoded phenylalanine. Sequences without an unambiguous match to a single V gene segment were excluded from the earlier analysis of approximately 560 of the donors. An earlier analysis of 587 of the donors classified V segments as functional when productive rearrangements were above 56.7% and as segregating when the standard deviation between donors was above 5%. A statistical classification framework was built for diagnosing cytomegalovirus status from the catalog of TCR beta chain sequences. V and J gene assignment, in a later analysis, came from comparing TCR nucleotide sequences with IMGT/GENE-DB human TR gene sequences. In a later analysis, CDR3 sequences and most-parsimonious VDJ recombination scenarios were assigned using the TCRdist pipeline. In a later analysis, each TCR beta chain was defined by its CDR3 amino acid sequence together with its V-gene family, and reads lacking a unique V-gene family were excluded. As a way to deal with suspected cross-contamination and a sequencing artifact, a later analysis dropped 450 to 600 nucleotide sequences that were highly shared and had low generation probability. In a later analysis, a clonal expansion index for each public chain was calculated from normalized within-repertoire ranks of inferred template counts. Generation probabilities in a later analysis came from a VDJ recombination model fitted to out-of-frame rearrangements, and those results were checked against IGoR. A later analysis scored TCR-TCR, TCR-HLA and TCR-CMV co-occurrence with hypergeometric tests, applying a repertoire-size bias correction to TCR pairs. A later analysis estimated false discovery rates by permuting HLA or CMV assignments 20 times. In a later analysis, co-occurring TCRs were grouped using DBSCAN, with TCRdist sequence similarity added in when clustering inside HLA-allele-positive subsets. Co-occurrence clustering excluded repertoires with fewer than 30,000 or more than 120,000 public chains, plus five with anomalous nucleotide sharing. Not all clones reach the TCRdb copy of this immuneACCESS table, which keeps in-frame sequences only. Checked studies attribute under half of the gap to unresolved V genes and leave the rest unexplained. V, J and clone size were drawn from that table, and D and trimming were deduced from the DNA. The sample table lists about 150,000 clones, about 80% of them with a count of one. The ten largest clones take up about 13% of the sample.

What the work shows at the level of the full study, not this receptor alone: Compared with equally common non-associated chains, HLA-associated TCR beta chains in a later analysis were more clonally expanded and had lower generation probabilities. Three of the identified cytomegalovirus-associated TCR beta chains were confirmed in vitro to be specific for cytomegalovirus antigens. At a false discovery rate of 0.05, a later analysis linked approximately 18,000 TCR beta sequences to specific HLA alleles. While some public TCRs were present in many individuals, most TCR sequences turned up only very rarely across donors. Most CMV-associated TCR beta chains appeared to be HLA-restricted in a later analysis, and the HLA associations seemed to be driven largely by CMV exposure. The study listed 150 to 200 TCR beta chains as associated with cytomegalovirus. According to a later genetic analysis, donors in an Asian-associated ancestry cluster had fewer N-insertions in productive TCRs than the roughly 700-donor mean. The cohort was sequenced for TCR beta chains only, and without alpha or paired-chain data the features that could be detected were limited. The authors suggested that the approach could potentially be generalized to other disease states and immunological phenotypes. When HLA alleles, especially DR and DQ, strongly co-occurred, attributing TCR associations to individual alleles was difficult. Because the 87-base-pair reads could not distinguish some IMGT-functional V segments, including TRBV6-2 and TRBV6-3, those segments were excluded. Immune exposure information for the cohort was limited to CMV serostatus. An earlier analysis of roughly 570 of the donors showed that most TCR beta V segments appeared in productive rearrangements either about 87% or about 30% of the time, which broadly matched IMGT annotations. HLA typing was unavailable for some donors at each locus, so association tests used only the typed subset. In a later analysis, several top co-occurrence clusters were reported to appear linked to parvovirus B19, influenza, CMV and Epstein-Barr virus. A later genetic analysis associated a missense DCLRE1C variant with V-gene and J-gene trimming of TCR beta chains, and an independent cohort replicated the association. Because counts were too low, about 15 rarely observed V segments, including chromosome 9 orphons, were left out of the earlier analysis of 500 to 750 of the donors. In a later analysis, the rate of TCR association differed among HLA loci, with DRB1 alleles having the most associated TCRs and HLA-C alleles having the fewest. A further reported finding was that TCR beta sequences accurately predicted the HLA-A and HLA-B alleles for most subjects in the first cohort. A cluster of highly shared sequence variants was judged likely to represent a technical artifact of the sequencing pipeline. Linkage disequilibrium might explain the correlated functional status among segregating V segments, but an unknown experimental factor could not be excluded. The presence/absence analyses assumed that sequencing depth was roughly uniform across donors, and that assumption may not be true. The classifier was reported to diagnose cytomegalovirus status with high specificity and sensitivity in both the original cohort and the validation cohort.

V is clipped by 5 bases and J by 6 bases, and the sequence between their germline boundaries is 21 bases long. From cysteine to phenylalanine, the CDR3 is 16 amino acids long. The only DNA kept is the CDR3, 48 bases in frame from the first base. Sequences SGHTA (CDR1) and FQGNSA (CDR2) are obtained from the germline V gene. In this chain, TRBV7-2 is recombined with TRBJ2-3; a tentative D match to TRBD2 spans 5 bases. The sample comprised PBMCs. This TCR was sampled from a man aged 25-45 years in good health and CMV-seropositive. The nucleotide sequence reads TGTGCCAGCAGCCCTCCCGAGGGCTTCCCCGGGGATACGCAGTATTTT. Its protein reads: CASSPPEGFPGDTQYF.